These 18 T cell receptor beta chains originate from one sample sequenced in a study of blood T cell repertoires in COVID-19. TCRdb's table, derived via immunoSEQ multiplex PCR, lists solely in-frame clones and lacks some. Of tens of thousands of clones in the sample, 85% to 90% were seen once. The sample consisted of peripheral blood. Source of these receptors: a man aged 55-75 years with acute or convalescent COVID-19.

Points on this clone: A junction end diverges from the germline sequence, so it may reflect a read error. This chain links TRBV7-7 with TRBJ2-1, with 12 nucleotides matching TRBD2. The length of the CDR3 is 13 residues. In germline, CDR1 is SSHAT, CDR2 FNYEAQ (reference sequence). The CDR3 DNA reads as TGTGCTAGCAGCCGGACTAGCGGGAACGAGCAGTTCTTC. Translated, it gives CASSRTSGNEQFF.

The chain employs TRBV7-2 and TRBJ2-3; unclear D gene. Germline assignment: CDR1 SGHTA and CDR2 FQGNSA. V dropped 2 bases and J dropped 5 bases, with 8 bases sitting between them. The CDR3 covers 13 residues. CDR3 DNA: TGTGCCAGCAGCTTATGGCCGTTAGATACGCAGTATTTT. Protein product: CASSLWPLDTQYF.

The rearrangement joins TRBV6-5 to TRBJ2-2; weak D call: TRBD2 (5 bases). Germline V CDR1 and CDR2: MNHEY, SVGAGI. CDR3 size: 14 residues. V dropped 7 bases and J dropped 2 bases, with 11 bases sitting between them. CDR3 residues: CASTGFLNTGELFF. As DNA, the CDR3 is TGTGCCAGCACGGGGTTTCTAAACACCGGGGAGCTGTTTTTT.

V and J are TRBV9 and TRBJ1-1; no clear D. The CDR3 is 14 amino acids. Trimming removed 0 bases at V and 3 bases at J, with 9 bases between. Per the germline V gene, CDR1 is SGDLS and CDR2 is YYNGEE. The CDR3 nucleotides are TGTGCCAGCAGCGTAGTACAGCATTACACTGAAGCTTTCTTT. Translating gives CASSVVQHYTEAFF.

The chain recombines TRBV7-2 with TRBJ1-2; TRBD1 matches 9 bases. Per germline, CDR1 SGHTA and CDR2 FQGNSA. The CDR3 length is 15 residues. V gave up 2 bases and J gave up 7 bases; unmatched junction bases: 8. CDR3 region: CASSLKVTGGGGYTF. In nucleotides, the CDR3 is TGTGCCAGCAGCTTAAAGGTGACAGGGGGAGGTGGCTACACCTTC.

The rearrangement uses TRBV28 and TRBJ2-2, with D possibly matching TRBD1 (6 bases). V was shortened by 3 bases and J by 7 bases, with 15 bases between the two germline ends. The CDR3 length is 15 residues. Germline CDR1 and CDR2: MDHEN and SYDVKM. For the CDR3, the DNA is TGTGCCAGCAGTTTTTCAGGGGCAGGGTACGGGGAGCTGTTTTTT. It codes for CASSFSGAGYGELFF.

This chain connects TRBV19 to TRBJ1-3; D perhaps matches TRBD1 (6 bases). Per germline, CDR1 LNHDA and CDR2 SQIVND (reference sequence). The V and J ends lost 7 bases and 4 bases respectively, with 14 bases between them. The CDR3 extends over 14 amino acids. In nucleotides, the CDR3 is TGTGCCAGTACTCGGGGGGCCATCGGAAACACCATATATTTT. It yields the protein CASTRGAIGNTIYF.

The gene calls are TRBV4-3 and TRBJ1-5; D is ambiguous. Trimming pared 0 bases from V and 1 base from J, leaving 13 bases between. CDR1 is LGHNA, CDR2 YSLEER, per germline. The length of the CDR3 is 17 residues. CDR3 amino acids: CASSQDLAGASNQPQHF. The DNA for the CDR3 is TGCGCCAGCAGCCAAGATCTGGCAGGCGCAAGCAATCAGCCCCAGCATTTT.

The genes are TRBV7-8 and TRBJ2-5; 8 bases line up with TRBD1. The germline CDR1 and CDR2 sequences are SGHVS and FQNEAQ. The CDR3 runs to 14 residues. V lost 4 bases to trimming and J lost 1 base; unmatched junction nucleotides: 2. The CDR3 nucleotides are TGTGCCAGCAGCTCGGACAGGGTCCAAGAGACCCAGTACTTC. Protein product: CASSSDRVQETQYF.

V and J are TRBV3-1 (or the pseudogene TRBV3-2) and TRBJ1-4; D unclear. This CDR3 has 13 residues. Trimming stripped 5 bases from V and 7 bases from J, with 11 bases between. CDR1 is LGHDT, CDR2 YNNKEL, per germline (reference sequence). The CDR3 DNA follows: TGTGCCAGCAGCACACAGATCGGTGAAAAACTGTTTTTT. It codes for CASSTQIGEKLFF.

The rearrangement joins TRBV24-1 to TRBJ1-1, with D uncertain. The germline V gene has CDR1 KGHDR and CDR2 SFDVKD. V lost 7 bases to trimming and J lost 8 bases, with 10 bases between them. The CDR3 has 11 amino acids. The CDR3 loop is CATRDGVEAFF. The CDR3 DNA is TGTGCCACCAGGGACGGGGTAGAAGCTTTCTTT.

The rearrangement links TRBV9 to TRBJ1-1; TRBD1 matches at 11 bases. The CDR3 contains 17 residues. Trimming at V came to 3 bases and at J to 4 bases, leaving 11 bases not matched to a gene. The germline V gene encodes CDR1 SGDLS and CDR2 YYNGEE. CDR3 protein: CASSAGQGAYSSTEAFF. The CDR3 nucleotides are TGTGCCAGCAGCGCCGGACAGGGGGCTTATTCGAGCACTGAAGCTTTCTTT.

In DNA form, the CDR3 reads TGTGCCTGGAGTCCAGAGAGGGATCAGCCCCAGCATTTT. This translates into CAWSPERDQPQHF. V and J are TRBV30 and TRBJ1-5, with D hard to call. V lost 2 bases and J lost 5, with 10 bases in between. CDR1 and CDR2 from the germline V gene are GTSNPN and SVGIG (reference sequence). CDR3 length: 13 amino acids.

CDR3 residues: CASSIGHSPGYEQYF. CDR3 in DNA: TGTGCCAGTAGTATAGGCCACTCTCCCGGCTACGAGCAGTACTTC. The rearrangement joins TRBV19 to TRBJ2-7; D unresolved. This CDR3 region has 15 residues. In germline, CDR1 is LNHDA, CDR2 SQIVND (reference sequence). V lost 1 base, J lost 3 bases, and 13 bases lay in between.

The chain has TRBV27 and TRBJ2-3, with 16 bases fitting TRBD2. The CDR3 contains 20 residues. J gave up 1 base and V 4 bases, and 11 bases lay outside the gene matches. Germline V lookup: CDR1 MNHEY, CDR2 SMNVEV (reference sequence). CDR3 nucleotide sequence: TGTGCCAGCAGTTCGCAGGGACTAGCGGGAGGGTGGTCAGGCACAGATACGCAGTATTTT. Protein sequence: CASSSQGLAGGWSGTDTQYF.

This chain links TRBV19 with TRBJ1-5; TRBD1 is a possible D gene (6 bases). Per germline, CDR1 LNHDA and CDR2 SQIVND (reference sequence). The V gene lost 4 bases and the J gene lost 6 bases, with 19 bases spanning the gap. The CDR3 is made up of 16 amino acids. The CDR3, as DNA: TGTGCCAGTAGTAAAAAGACTATGCTAGGGGGTCAGCCCCAGCATTTT. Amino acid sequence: CASSKKTMLGGQPQHF.

CDR3 DNA sequence: TGTGCCAGTAGTATAGCGCCTAGACCCACCTCGGAGGAAAAGCAGTTCTTC. Its protein product is CASSIAPRPTSEEKQFF. V gene TRBV19 combines with J gene TRBJ2-1; D possibly corresponds to TRBD2 (5 bases). Trimming removed 1 base from V and 11 bases from J, with 24 bases in between. The germline V gene has CDR1 LNHDA and CDR2 SQIVND (reference sequence). The CDR3 is 17 residues long.

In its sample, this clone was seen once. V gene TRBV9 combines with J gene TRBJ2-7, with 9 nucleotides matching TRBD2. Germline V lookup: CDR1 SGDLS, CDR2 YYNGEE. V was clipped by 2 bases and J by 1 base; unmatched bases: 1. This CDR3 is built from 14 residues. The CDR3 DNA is TGTGCCAGCAGCGTCGGACTAGCGTCCTACGAGCAGTACTTC. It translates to CASSVGLASYEQYF.